This TCR beta chain was captured in a study of regulatory T cells in long-lasting Graves disease. Trimming took off 1 base at V and 9 bases at J, with 16 bases between the two ends. There are 14 residues in the CDR3. Germline V lookup: CDR1 LGHDT, CDR2 YNNKEL (reference sequence). This clonotype was counted only a few times. The authors built TCR beta libraries using iRepertoire HTBI primers and Arm-PCR of CDR3 regions. TCRdb reprocessed the multiplex PCR reads with MiXCR, giving one entry per CDR3 protein. The data contain fewer than 450,000 distinct CDR3 sequences, around 20% of them seen just once; the ten biggest clones take up roughly 20%. The time point was: persistent/refractory GD, antithyroid drugs over 5 years with positive TRAb. Generation of the TCR library employed RNA extracted from PBMCs.

This chain connects TRBV3-1 to TRBJ2-7; D may correspond to TRBD1 or TRBD2 (6 bases each). The sequences come from peripheral blood mononuclear cells (PBMCs), collected when the disease was refractory, from a patient treated with antithyroid drugs. The receptor comes from a female donor with Graves disease. Here the CDR3 DNA reads TGTGCCAGCAGCCAAGGGAATGAGGGGGGCGGGCAGTACTTC. Amino acids: CASSQGNEGGGQYF.